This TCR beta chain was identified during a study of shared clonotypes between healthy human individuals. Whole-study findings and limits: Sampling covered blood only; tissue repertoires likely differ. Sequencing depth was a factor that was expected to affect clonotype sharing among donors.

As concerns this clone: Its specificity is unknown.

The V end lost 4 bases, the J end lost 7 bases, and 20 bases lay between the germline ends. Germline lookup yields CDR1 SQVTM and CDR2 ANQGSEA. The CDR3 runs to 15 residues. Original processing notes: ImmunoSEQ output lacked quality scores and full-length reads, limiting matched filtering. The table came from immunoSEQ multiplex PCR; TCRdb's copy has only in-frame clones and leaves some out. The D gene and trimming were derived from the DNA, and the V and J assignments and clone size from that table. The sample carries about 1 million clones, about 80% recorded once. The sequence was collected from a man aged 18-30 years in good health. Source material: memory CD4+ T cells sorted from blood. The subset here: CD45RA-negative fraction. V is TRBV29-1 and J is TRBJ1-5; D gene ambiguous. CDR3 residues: CSVAEGFLGLQPQHF. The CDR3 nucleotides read TGCAGCGTTGCGGAGGGTTTTTTAGGGCTCCAGCCCCAGCATTTT.